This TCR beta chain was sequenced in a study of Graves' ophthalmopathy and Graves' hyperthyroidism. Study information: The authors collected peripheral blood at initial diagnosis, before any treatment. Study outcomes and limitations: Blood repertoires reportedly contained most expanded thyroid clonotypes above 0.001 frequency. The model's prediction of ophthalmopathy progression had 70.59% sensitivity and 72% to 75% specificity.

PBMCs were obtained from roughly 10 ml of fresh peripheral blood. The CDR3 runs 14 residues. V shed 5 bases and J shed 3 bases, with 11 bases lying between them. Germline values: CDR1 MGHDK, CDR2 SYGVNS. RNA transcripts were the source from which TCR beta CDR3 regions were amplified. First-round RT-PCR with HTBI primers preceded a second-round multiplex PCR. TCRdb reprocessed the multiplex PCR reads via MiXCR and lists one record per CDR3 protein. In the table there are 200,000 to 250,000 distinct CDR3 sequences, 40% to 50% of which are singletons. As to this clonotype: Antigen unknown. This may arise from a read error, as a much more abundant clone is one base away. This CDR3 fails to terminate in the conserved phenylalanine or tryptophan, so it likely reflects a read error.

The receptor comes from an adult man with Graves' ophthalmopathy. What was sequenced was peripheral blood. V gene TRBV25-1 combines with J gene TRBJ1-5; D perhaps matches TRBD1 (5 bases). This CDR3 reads CASSIRGSNQPQHL. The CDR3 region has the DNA TGTGCCAGCAGTATCCGGGGGTCCAATCAGCCCCAGCATCTT.